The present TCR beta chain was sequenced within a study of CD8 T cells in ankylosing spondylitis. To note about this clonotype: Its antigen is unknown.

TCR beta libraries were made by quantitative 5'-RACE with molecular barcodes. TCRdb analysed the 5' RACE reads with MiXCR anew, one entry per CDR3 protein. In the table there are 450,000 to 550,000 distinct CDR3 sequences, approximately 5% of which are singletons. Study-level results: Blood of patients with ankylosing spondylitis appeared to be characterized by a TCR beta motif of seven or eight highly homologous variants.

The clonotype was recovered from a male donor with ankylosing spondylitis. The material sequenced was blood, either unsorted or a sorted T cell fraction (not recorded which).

As DNA, the CDR3 is TGCAGTGCCGGGGACAGACCCTACGAGCAGTACTTC. Residues: CSAGDRPYEQYF. This chain uses TRBV20-1 with TRBJ2-7, with 7 bases lining up with TRBD1. The CDR3 spans 12 residues. The germline V gene encodes CDR1 DFQATT and CDR2 SNEGSKA (reference sequence). Losses at the gene ends were 6 bases for V and 2 bases for J; bases not matched to a gene: 4.